The rows below give T cell receptor beta chains drawn from one sample of a study of vaccination effects on CD4 cells after COVID-19. Clones were sequenced by immunoSEQ multiplex PCR, and TCRdb holds only the in-frame ones, with some missing. The table shows roughly 43,000 clones, with about 76% occurring only once. For these receptors, no antigen is known. The material was CD4+ T cells from PBMCs cultured with HCoV-OC43 spike peptides, obtained after COVID-19 vaccination. These receptors were taken from a human donor who received a COVID-19 vaccine. Each CDR3 is given with its conserved first and last residue. D genes are given only for firm matches. Clone size is shown for a subset of rows, as once, few, many or a class of expanded clone.

d_call | j_call | clone_size | v_call | cdr3_nt | cdr3_aa
- | TRBJ2-5 | - | TRBV24-1 | TGTGCCACCAGTGAATCCGGGACTGAGTACCAAGAGACCCAGTACTTC | CATSESGTEYQETQYF
- | TRBJ1-2 | - | TRBV25-1 | TGTGCCAGCAGTGGTGGCCGAACACAATCCGCCTATGGCTACACCTTC | CASSGGRTQSAYGYTF
- | TRBJ1-1 | - | TRBV24-1 | TGTGCCACCAGTGATAATGGGAGGGTTGGGAACACTGAAGCTTTCTTT | CATSDNGRVGNTEAFF
- | TRBJ2-5 | - | TRBV18 | TGTGCCAGCTCACCGGCTATAGAGACCCAGTACTTC | CASSPAIETQYF
- | TRBJ2-7 | - | TRBV27 | TGTGCCAGCAGGGAGAACTACGAGCAGTACTTC | CASRENYEQYF
TRBD2 | TRBJ2-7 | once | TRBV4-1 | TGCGCCAGCAGCCAAGACAAATATGGACTAGCGGGAGCTAGCGAGCAGTACTTC | CASSQDKYGLAGASEQYF
- | TRBJ1-1 | - | TRBV5-4 | TGTGCCAGCAGCCAGGGTAGCCCCATGAACACTGAAGCTTTCTTT | CASSQGSPMNTEAFF
TRBD2 | TRBJ2-4 | - | TRBV7-2 | TGTGCCAGCAGCTTAGTGACTAGCGGGAGGGCCTTCAAAAACATTCAGTACTTC | CASSLVTSGRAFKNIQYF
- | TRBJ1-2 | few | TRBV7-2 | TGTGCCAGCAGCTTAGAAAGGCAGCTTTATGGCTACACCTTC | CASSLERQLYGYTF
- | TRBJ1-2 | - | TRBV3-1/TRBV3-2 | TGTGCCAGCAGCCAAGGGGACCGCGTCTTGACCTTC | CASSQGDRVLTF
TRBD1 | TRBJ1-2 | - | TRBV10-3 | TGTGCCATCAGCGCAAGTGAGGGACAGCACTCTAACTATGGCTACACCTTC | CAISASEGQHSNYGYTF
- | TRBJ2-7 | - | TRBV13 | TGTGCCAGCAGCTTCGTCGGCGGGACCTACGAGCAGTACTTC | CASSFVGGTYEQYF
- | TRBJ1-2 | - | TRBV3-1/TRBV3-2 | TGTGCCAGCAGCCGGGACACCTATGGCTACACCTTC | CASSRDTYGYTF
- | TRBJ2-3 | - | TRBV3-1/TRBV3-2 | TGTGCCAGCAGCCCCCCGACTACAGATACGCAGTATTTT | CASSPPTTDTQYF
- | TRBJ1-5 | - | TRBV3-1/TRBV3-2 | TGTGCCAGCAGCCAAGACGCTCAATATCAGCCCCAGCATTTT | CASSQDAQYQPQHF
- | TRBJ1-5 | - | TRBV6-5 | TGTGCCAGCAGTTACGGTCGCAATCAGCCCCAGCATTTT | CASSYGRNQPQHF
- | TRBJ1-5 | few | TRBV12-2 | TGTGCAAGTCGCTTAGGAAGTGAGGGGTGGCATCAGCCCCAGCATTTT | CASRLGSEGWHQPQHF
TRBD1 | TRBJ1-5 | - | TRBV5-1 | TGCGCCAGCATAACGGGACAGGGTCGTTACTATCAGCCCCAGCATTTT | CASITGQGRYYQPQHF
- | TRBJ2-5 | - | TRBV5-1 | TGCGCCAGCAGCTTGGGGGGGGAAGAGACCCAGTACTTC | CASSLGGEETQYF
TRBD2 | TRBJ2-1 | - | TRBV5-6 | TGTGCCAGCAGCTTGCTTAGGACTAGCGGATCCAATGAGCAGTTCTTC | CASSLLRTSGSNEQFF
TRBD1 | TRBJ1-2 | - | TRBV11-2 | TGTGCCAGCAGCTCGACAGGACAGGGCAAATATGGCTACACCTTC | CASSSTGQGKYGYTF
- | TRBJ1-2 | - | TRBV3-1/TRBV3-2 | TGTGCCAGCAGCCCACGCCCGGACAGCCTCCCTAACTATGGCTACACCTTC | CASSPRPDSLPNYGYTF
TRBD2 | TRBJ2-2 | - | TRBV9 | TGTGCCAGCAGCCCCCTTGCTAGCGGGAACACCGGGGAGCTGTTTTTT | CASSPLASGNTGELFF
- | TRBJ2-5 | - | TRBV7-8 | TGTGCCAGCAGCTCTAGGGGGAGTGAGACCCAGTACTTC | CASSSRGSETQYF
- | TRBJ1-4 | few | TRBV19 | TGTGCCAGTAGTACTAACGCCGAGAGAGAAAAACTGTTTTTT | CASSTNAEREKLFF
- | TRBJ2-2 | - | TRBV6-6 | TGTGCCAGCAGTCCCCTTATAGGGACCGGGGAGCTGTTTTTT | CASSPLIGTGELFF
TRBD1 | TRBJ2-7 | - | TRBV12-5 | TGTGCTAGTGGTGCAACAGGGGGCACCGACGAGCAGTACTTC | CASGATGGTDEQYF
TRBD1 | TRBJ1-6 | few | TRBV7-9 | TGTGCCAGCAGCCTAGGACAGGATGTTTCACCCCTCCACTTT | CASSLGQDVSPLHF
- | TRBJ2-3 | - | TRBV4-2 | TGTGCCAGCAGCCAAGAGGAGGAAGATACGCAGTATTTT | CASSQEEEDTQYF
- | TRBJ2-5 | - | TRBV6-1 | TGTGCCAGCAGTGAAAGGGGACTTAAAGAGACCCAGTACTTC | CASSERGLKETQYF
TRBD1 | TRBJ2-5 | - | TRBV5-1 | TGCGCCAGCAGCTCTAAGGACAGGGAAGAGACCCAGTACTTC | CASSSKDREETQYF
- | TRBJ2-2 | - | TRBV20-1 | TGCAGTGCTATCAGGGTAGGGGAGCTGTTTTTT | CSAIRVGELFF
- | TRBJ2-3 | - | TRBV19 | TGTGCCAGTACGCCCCAACCACAGTACACAGATACGCAGTATTTT | CASTPQPQYTDTQYF
- | TRBJ2-3 | - | TRBV10-1 | TGCGCCAGCAGTGAGGGCACAGATACGCAGTATTTT | CASSEGTDTQYF
- | TRBJ1-4 | - | TRBV29-1 | TGCAGCGTTGGACGACAGAGTAATGAAAAACTGTTTTTT | CSVGRQSNEKLFF
TRBD1 | TRBJ1-4 | - | TRBV5-1 | TGCGCCAGCAGCTTGGAGGGACAGGGGGCGACTGAAAAACTGTTTTTT | CASSLEGQGATEKLFF
- | TRBJ2-2 | - | TRBV5-5 | TGTGCCAGCAGCATATTGAACACCGGGGAGCTGTTTTTT | CASSILNTGELFF
- | TRBJ2-1 | once | TRBV9 | TGTGCCAGCAGCTCCCAATGGGATCGGGTTGACAATGAGCAGTTCTTC | CASSSQWDRVDNEQFF
- | TRBJ1-2 | - | TRBV29-1 | TGCAGCGTTTTCTCAGAATATGGCTACACCTTC | CSVFSEYGYTF
- | TRBJ1-5 | few | TRBV12-3/TRBV12-4 | TGTGCCAGCAGTTTCGGGTTTAATCAGCCCCAGCATTTT | CASSFGFNQPQHF
- | TRBJ2-1 | few | TRBV7-9 | TGTGCCAGCAGCTTAAACCCGGGGGTGGGGGGCAATGAGCAGTTCTTC | CASSLNPGVGGNEQFF
- | TRBJ2-3 | - | TRBV7-2 | TGTGCCAGCAGCTTAGGTCTGTACACAGATACGCAGTATTTT | CASSLGLYTDTQYF
- | TRBJ2-2 | - | TRBV11-2 | TGTGCCAGCAGCCCCGTCGGGAACACCGGGGAGCTGTTTTTT | CASSPVGNTGELFF
TRBD2 | TRBJ2-7 | - | TRBV10-3 | TGTGCCATCAGCCCCGGGGGGGATCTGACCTACGAGCAGTACTTC | CAISPGGDLTYEQYF
TRBD2 | TRBJ2-1 | - | TRBV18 | TGTGCCAGCTCACCCGCCGGGGGAGGGTCCTACAATGAGCAGTTCTTC | CASSPAGGGSYNEQFF
- | TRBJ1-1 | - | TRBV6-5 | TGTGCCAGCTTACCCCCGGTCGGGAGCTCCACTGAAGCTTTCTTT | CASLPPVGSSTEAFF
- | TRBJ1-1 | - | TRBV7-9 | TGTGCCAGCAGCTTCCAAGCGCTGGGGGCGCGGAACACTGAAGCTTTCTTT | CASSFQALGARNTEAFF
- | TRBJ2-5 | - | TRBV30 | TGTGCCTGGAGTATTTACGGGGACGCGACCCAGTACTTC | CAWSIYGDATQYF
- | TRBJ2-5 | - | TRBV11-2 | TGTGCCAGCAGCTTAGGTGGAACGACCCAAGAGACCCAGTACTTC | CASSLGGTTQETQYF
- | TRBJ2-3 | few | TRBV4-1 | TGCGCCAGCAGCCAAGTCTTGGGTTCGGTGGTCAACGCAGATACGCAGTATTTT | CASSQVLGSVVNADTQYF
TRBD1 | TRBJ1-5 | - | TRBV19 | TGTGCCAGTAGTGGGGACAGGGGCTTTAGCAATCAGCCCCAGCATTTT | CASSGDRGFSNQPQHF
- | TRBJ1-1 | - | TRBV27 | TGTGCCAGCAGTTTATCAGGCTACGGTGAAGCTTTCTTT | CASSLSGYGEAFF
- | TRBJ1-3 | - | TRBV10-2 | TGCGCCAGCAGTTTACCGGCCAACTCTGGAAACACCATATATTTT | CASSLPANSGNTIYF
- | TRBJ2-1 | once | TRBV2 | TGTGCCAGCAGACTCGATCTTTACAATGAGCAGTTCTTC | CASRLDLYNEQFF
- | TRBJ2-5 | - | TRBV7-8 | TGTGCCAGCAGCTTAGTTTCTAGCCGAGAGACCCAGTACTTC | CASSLVSSRETQYF
- | TRBJ1-1 | - | TRBV5-1 | TGCGCCAGCAGCTCAGGGTTGGACACTGAAGCTTTCTTT | CASSSGLDTEAFF
- | TRBJ1-1 | few | TRBV2 | TGTGCCAGCAGGAAGGAGTATTTGGGAAACACTGAAGCTTTCTTT | CASRKEYLGNTEAFF
TRBD1 | TRBJ1-5 | - | TRBV28 | TGTGCCAGCAGTGCCGGGACAGGGGGCAATCAGCCCCAGCATTTT | CASSAGTGGNQPQHF
TRBD1 | TRBJ2-5 | - | TRBV7-7 | TGTGCCAGCAGCTCCGGGACAGGGGCCGTGGAGACCCAGTACTTC | CASSSGTGAVETQYF